This T cell receptor (beta chain) was identified in a study of shared T cell receptors in the human thymus. The table came from immunoSEQ multiplex PCR; TCRdb's copy has only in-frame clones and leaves some out. The repertoire consists of 700,000 or so clones, with 75% to 90% occurring once and the leading ten covering more than 0.008%. The CDR3 is 19 amino acids. V shed 0 bases and J shed 7 bases, with 22 bases lying between them. The germline CDR1 and CDR2 sequences are SGHDN and FVKESK. This same sample was also taken into another study, of human thymus T cells. From that second work: Donor material was obtained from healthy Finnish infants undergoing corrective surgery for congenital heart defects.

This chain joins TRBV14 and TRBJ1-6; no definite D call. Sequencing was carried out using thymocytes. The receptor was derived from a girl less than two years old with a congenital heart defect. The CDR3 loop is CASSQDWVLGLSPNSPLHF. DNA for the CDR3: TGTGCCAGCAGCCAAGATTGGGTACTGGGCTTATCCCCCAATTCACCCCTCCACTTT.